Listed here is a single TCR beta chain. Its specificity is unknown. A split of CD4+ cells into CD45RA+ naive and CD45RA-negative memory subsets was performed. The trim removed 4 bases at V and 4 bases at J, leaving 6 bases unmatched. Per the germline V gene, CDR1 is SGHRS and CDR2 is YFSETQ. The CDR3 is 14 residues long. These data belong to a study of shared clonotypes between healthy human individuals. Study-level results: The study drew on few donors, limiting represented genetic and exposure-history diversity. The study generally estimated greater richness for naive than memory subsets.

The method was immunoSEQ multiplex PCR; TCRdb's version includes in-frame clones alone and lacks a portion of them. This sample has millions of clones, with approximately 95% found just once. Sequencing used naive CD4+ T cells from PBMCs. Subset specified: CD45RA+ positively selected. The receptor was isolated from a man between 18 and 35 years old in good health. Some clones in this sample may be carry-over from other donors' samples. The chain is built from TRBV5-1 and TRBJ2-3; 7 nucleotides line up with TRBD2. The CDR3 spells CASSTGGGSDTQYF. As DNA, the CDR3 is TGCGCCAGCAGCACGGGAGGCGGTTCAGATACGCAGTATTTT. Full variable domain (missing parts from reference TRBV5-1 and TRBJ2-3): KAGVTQTPRYLIKTRGQQVTLSCSPISGHRSVSWYQQTPGQGLQFLFEYFSETQRNKGNFPGRFSGRQFSNSRSEMNVSTLELGDSALYLCASSTGGGSDTQYFGPGTRLTVL.